Listed below are T cell receptor beta chains from one sample, sequenced in a study of CD8 T cells in ankylosing spondylitis. Each CDR3 protein is one row after TCRdb ran MiXCR on the 5' RACE reads. This table has 200,000 to 300,000 distinct CDR3 sequences, 10% to 13% appearing once. The sequencing sample was made of blood, either unsorted or a sorted T cell fraction (not recorded which). These receptors came from a male donor with ankylosing spondylitis or in good health (not recorded which). The CDR3 runs from the conserved cysteine through the conserved F or W. Fields, in order: CDR3 length, V gene, clone size, J gene, D gene, CDR3 DNA, CDR3 protein. A D gene is named only where the DNA matches it firmly. Clone size is not always given. Where it is, it says once, few, many or a class for expanded clones.

cdr3_length: 17
v_call: TRBV5-1
clone_size: many
j_call: TRBJ2-5
d_call: TRBD1
cdr3_nt: TGCGCCAGCAGCGGGGGGGGGACAGGGAGTCTCCAAGAGACCCAGTACTTC
cdr3_aa: CASSGGGTGSLQETQYF

cdr3_length: 16
v_call: TRBV5-6
clone_size: many
j_call: TRBJ2-1
d_call: .
cdr3_nt: TGTGCCAGCAGCTTGAGACGACTGAGCTCCTACAATGAGCAGTTCTTC
cdr3_aa: CASSLRRLSSYNEQFF

cdr3_length: 13
v_call: TRBV6-2/TRBV6-3
clone_size: many
j_call: TRBJ1-5
d_call: .
cdr3_nt: TGTGCCAGCAGTTTCGTGGGAACTCAGCCCCAGCATTTT
cdr3_aa: CASSFVGTQPQHF

cdr3_length: 14
v_call: TRBV5-1
clone_size: many
j_call: TRBJ2-7
d_call: .
cdr3_nt: TGCGCCAGCAGCTTGGATCAGAGGCCCTACGAGCAGTACTTC
cdr3_aa: CASSLDQRPYEQYF

cdr3_length: 11
v_call: TRBV10-3
clone_size: few
j_call: TRBJ1-1
d_call: .
cdr3_nt: TGTGCCGCACAGGGGAACACTGAAGCTTTCTTT
cdr3_aa: CAAQGNTEAFF

cdr3_length: 15
v_call: TRBV12-3/TRBV12-4
clone_size: .
j_call: TRBJ2-4
d_call: TRBD2
cdr3_nt: TGTGCCAGCAGTTCGGAGACTAGCTGGGGCAACATTCAGTACTTC
cdr3_aa: CASSSETSWGNIQYF

cdr3_length: 13
v_call: TRBV20-1
clone_size: many
j_call: TRBJ2-5
d_call: .
cdr3_nt: TGCAGTGCTCAGGAGACCTGGGGGGAGACCCAGTACTTC
cdr3_aa: CSAQETWGETQYF

cdr3_length: 14
v_call: TRBV7-9
clone_size: .
j_call: TRBJ1-2
d_call: TRBD1
cdr3_nt: TGTGCCAGCAGCCCTCAGACAGGGCCCTATGGCTACACCTTC
cdr3_aa: CASSPQTGPYGYTF

cdr3_length: 14
v_call: TRBV30
clone_size: many
j_call: TRBJ2-1
d_call: TRBD1
cdr3_nt: TGTGCCTGGAGTTGGGACAGGCCTTACAATGAGCAGTTCTTC
cdr3_aa: CAWSWDRPYNEQFF

cdr3_length: 13
v_call: TRBV10-2
clone_size: few
j_call: TRBJ1-2
d_call: TRBD1
cdr3_nt: TGCGCCAGCAGAGAGACAGGGGTTGGCGGCTACACCTTC
cdr3_aa: CASRETGVGGYTF

cdr3_length: 15
v_call: TRBV5-1
clone_size: .
j_call: TRBJ1-4
d_call: .
cdr3_nt: TGCGCCAGCAGCACCCAGGGGATCTCTAATGAAAAACTGTTTTTT
cdr3_aa: CASSTQGISNEKLFF

cdr3_length: 15
v_call: TRBV20-1
clone_size: many
j_call: TRBJ2-7
d_call: .
cdr3_nt: TGCAGTGCTAGAGATCCCCACCTAAGCTCCTACGAGCAGTACTTC
cdr3_aa: CSARDPHLSSYEQYF

cdr3_length: 13
v_call: TRBV19
clone_size: .
j_call: TRBJ1-1
d_call: .
cdr3_nt: TGTGCCGCCGATGCAGGGATGGGAACTGAAGCTTTCTTT
cdr3_aa: CAADAGMGTEAFF

cdr3_length: 16
v_call: TRBV6-5
clone_size: .
j_call: TRBJ1-4
d_call: .
cdr3_nt: TGTGCCAGCAGTTTGGGCTCCGGGACTCTGAGTGAAAAACTGTTTTTT
cdr3_aa: CASSLGSGTLSEKLFF

cdr3_length: 13
v_call: TRBV20-1
clone_size: many
j_call: TRBJ1-5
d_call: .
cdr3_nt: TGCAGTGCTAGAGCGGGTAGCAATCAGCCCCAGCATTTT
cdr3_aa: CSARAGSNQPQHF

cdr3_length: 12
v_call: TRBV3-1
clone_size: few
j_call: TRBJ2-3
d_call: .
cdr3_nt: TGTGCCAGCAGCATCGACAGGAATACGCAGTATTTT
cdr3_aa: CASSIDRNTQYF

cdr3_length: 14
v_call: TRBV6-1
clone_size: many
j_call: TRBJ2-2
d_call: .
cdr3_nt: TGTGCCAGCAGTGAAGGACAGGCCGGCGGGGAGCTGTTTTTT
cdr3_aa: CASSEGQAGGELFF

cdr3_length: 13
v_call: TRBV4-1
clone_size: few
j_call: TRBJ2-7
d_call: .
cdr3_nt: TGCGCCAGCAGCCAAGAGGAGGAGTACGAGCAGTACTTC
cdr3_aa: CASSQEEEYEQYF

cdr3_length: 13
v_call: TRBV18
clone_size: many
j_call: TRBJ1-1
d_call: .
cdr3_nt: TGTGCCAGCTCACGGACAGCGAACACTGAAGCTTTCTTT
cdr3_aa: CASSRTANTEAFF

cdr3_length: 15
v_call: TRBV12-3/TRBV12-4
clone_size: .
j_call: TRBJ1-4
d_call: .
cdr3_nt: TGTGCCAGCAGTCACGAAGGGGCAGGCCTTGGGAAACTGTTTTTT
cdr3_aa: CASSHEGAGLGKLFF

cdr3_length: 13
v_call: TRBV20-1
clone_size: few
j_call: TRBJ2-6
d_call: .
cdr3_nt: TGCAGTGCTCGCAAAACCGGGGCCAACGTCCTGACTTTC
cdr3_aa: CSARKTGANVLTF

cdr3_length: 16
v_call: TRBV10-3
clone_size: few
j_call: TRBJ2-2
d_call: TRBD2
cdr3_nt: TGTGCCATCAGTGAGTCGACTAGCGGGTACACCGGGGAGCTGTTTTTT
cdr3_aa: CAISESTSGYTGELFF

cdr3_length: 13
v_call: TRBV28
clone_size: .
j_call: TRBJ2-1
d_call: .
cdr3_nt: TGTGCCGCCAGCAAAAGTAGGAGGGGAGAGCAGTTCTTC
cdr3_aa: CAASKSRRGEQFF

cdr3_length: 11
v_call: TRBV15
clone_size: many
j_call: TRBJ2-2
d_call: .
cdr3_nt: TGTGCCACCAGCGTGACGGGGGAGCTGTTTTTT
cdr3_aa: CATSVTGELFF

cdr3_length: 11
v_call: TRBV7-9
clone_size: .
j_call: TRBJ2-1
d_call: .
cdr3_nt: TGTGCCAGCAGACTACGGGCTGAGCAGTTCTTC
cdr3_aa: CASRLRAEQFF

cdr3_length: 13
v_call: TRBV20-1
clone_size: many
j_call: TRBJ1-1
d_call: .
cdr3_nt: TGCAGTGCCCCGGGGGCAGCGAACACTGAAGCTTTCTTT
cdr3_aa: CSAPGAANTEAFF

cdr3_length: 13
v_call: TRBV21-1
clone_size: many
j_call: TRBJ1-5
d_call: .
cdr3_nt: TGTGCCAGCAGCTCCGTGGGGGCACAGCCCCAGCATTTT
cdr3_aa: CASSSVGAQPQHF

cdr3_length: 15
v_call: TRBV6-2/TRBV6-3
clone_size: many
j_call: TRBJ2-1
d_call: TRBD2
cdr3_nt: TGTGCCAGCAGTTATAGCGGGAGTAACTACAATGAGCAGTTCTTC
cdr3_aa: CASSYSGSNYNEQFF

cdr3_length: 14
v_call: TRBV12-3/TRBV12-4
clone_size: many
j_call: TRBJ1-5
d_call: .
cdr3_nt: TGTGCCAGCAGCGTTGGAGCAAACAATCAGCCCCAGCATTTT
cdr3_aa: CASSVGANNQPQHF

cdr3_length: 14
v_call: TRBV5-1
clone_size: many
j_call: TRBJ2-7
d_call: .
cdr3_nt: TGCGCCAGCAGCACCGAAGGGCCAACCTACGAGCAGTACTTC
cdr3_aa: CASSTEGPTYEQYF

cdr3_length: 16
v_call: TRBV6-7
clone_size: many
j_call: TRBJ2-7
d_call: TRBD2
cdr3_nt: TGTGCCAGCGCACGGACTAGCGGGAGGGCCGTCCACGAGCAGTACTTC
cdr3_aa: CASARTSGRAVHEQYF

cdr3_length: 10
v_call: TRBV6-5
clone_size: many
j_call: TRBJ2-3
d_call: .
cdr3_nt: TGTGCCATCAAAGCAGATACGCAGTATTTT
cdr3_aa: CAIKADTQYF

cdr3_length: 14
v_call: TRBV10-3
clone_size: many
j_call: TRBJ1-3
d_call: .
cdr3_nt: TGTGCCATCAGAAGCGGCCACTCTGGAAACACCATATATTTT
cdr3_aa: CAIRSGHSGNTIYF

cdr3_length: 13
v_call: TRBV12-3/TRBV12-4
clone_size: many
j_call: TRBJ2-2
d_call: .
cdr3_nt: TGTGCCAGCAGTTGGGGGAACACCGGGGAGCTGTTTTTT
cdr3_aa: CASSWGNTGELFF

cdr3_length: 18
v_call: TRBV4-1
clone_size: many
j_call: TRBJ1-2
d_call: TRBD1
cdr3_nt: TGCGCCAGCAGCCAAGGTACTCCTCCCGGGACAGGATTCTATGGCTACACCTTC
cdr3_aa: CASSQGTPPGTGFYGYTF

cdr3_length: 14
v_call: TRBV20-1
clone_size: .
j_call: TRBJ2-3
d_call: .
cdr3_nt: TGCAGTGCTAGGGTTGTAGCGGCCGCAGATACGCAGTATTTT
cdr3_aa: CSARVVAAADTQYF

cdr3_length: 12
v_call: TRBV5-1
clone_size: many
j_call: TRBJ2-5
d_call: .
cdr3_nt: TGCGCCAGCAGCCGTTTACAAGAGACCCAGTACTTC
cdr3_aa: CASSRLQETQYF

cdr3_length: 14
v_call: TRBV5-6
clone_size: many
j_call: TRBJ2-7
d_call: .
cdr3_nt: TGTGCCAGCAGCTTGGCCAGGATCACCTACGAGCAGTACTTC
cdr3_aa: CASSLARITYEQYF

cdr3_length: 15
v_call: TRBV12-3/TRBV12-4
clone_size: many
j_call: TRBJ1-1
d_call: TRBD1
cdr3_nt: TGTGCCAGCAGCAAGAGGGACAGGGGGCACACTGAAGCTTTCTTT
cdr3_aa: CASSKRDRGHTEAFF

cdr3_length: 13
v_call: TRBV5-1
clone_size: many
j_call: TRBJ1-1
d_call: .
cdr3_nt: TGCGCCAGCAGCTTACAGACGTCCGCTGAAGCTTTCTTT
cdr3_aa: CASSLQTSAEAFF

cdr3_length: 13
v_call: TRBV12-3/TRBV12-4
clone_size: many
j_call: TRBJ2-3
d_call: .
cdr3_nt: TGTGCCAGCACCCAAGGGGAGCAAGATACGCAGTATTTT
cdr3_aa: CASTQGEQDTQYF

cdr3_length: 14
v_call: TRBV5-1
clone_size: many
j_call: TRBJ1-1
d_call: .
cdr3_nt: TGCGCCAGCAGCTTGAACCCACCAAACACTGAAGCTTTCTTT
cdr3_aa: CASSLNPPNTEAFF

cdr3_length: 15
v_call: TRBV6-5
clone_size: many
j_call: TRBJ2-5
d_call: .
cdr3_nt: TGTGCCAGCAGTTACACCACGGGCCTCCGGGGGACCCAGTACTTC
cdr3_aa: CASSYTTGLRGTQYF

cdr3_length: 13
v_call: TRBV20-1
clone_size: many
j_call: TRBJ2-3
d_call: .
cdr3_nt: TGCAGTGGCGCCCGCAGGGGAGCAGATACGCAGTATTTT
cdr3_aa: CSGARRGADTQYF

cdr3_length: 11
v_call: TRBV30
clone_size: many
j_call: TRBJ2-1
d_call: .
cdr3_nt: TGTGCCTGGAGTGTAAGCAATGAGCAGTTCTTC
cdr3_aa: CAWSVSNEQFF

cdr3_length: 12
v_call: TRBV30
clone_size: many
j_call: TRBJ2-7
d_call: .
cdr3_nt: TGTGCCTGGAGTCCCGACTCGTACGAGCAGTACTTC
cdr3_aa: CAWSPDSYEQYF

cdr3_length: 15
v_call: TRBV4-1
clone_size: many
j_call: TRBJ2-3
d_call: .
cdr3_nt: TGCGCCAGCAGCCAAGAAGCCGGGGTCACAGATACGCAGTATTTT
cdr3_aa: CASSQEAGVTDTQYF

cdr3_length: 15
v_call: TRBV4-1
clone_size: many
j_call: TRBJ2-1
d_call: TRBD2
cdr3_nt: TGCGCCAGCAGCCAGCACGGGACTAGCAACAATGAGCAGTTCTTC
cdr3_aa: CASSQHGTSNNEQFF

cdr3_length: 14
v_call: TRBV30
clone_size: .
j_call: TRBJ2-3
d_call: TRBD1
cdr3_nt: TGTGCCTGGAGTCGGGACAGGGGGCAAGATACGCAGTATTTT
cdr3_aa: CAWSRDRGQDTQYF

cdr3_length: 13
v_call: TRBV20-1
clone_size: many
j_call: TRBJ2-7
d_call: TRBD2
cdr3_nt: TGCAGTGCTAGGCGCGGGGGGGCATACGAGCAGTACTTC
cdr3_aa: CSARRGGAYEQYF

cdr3_length: 17
v_call: TRBV7-2
clone_size: many
j_call: TRBJ2-6
d_call: TRBD2
cdr3_nt: TGTGCCAGCAGCTTAGCGGGAGGGAGCTCTGGGGCCAACGTCCTGACTTTC
cdr3_aa: CASSLAGGSSGANVLTF

cdr3_length: 13
v_call: TRBV2
clone_size: few
j_call: TRBJ2-5
d_call: TRBD2
cdr3_nt: TGTGCCAGCGGACCGGGGGGCCAAGAGACCCAGTACTTC
cdr3_aa: CASGPGGQETQYF

cdr3_length: 13
v_call: TRBV12-3/TRBV12-4
clone_size: many
j_call: TRBJ2-1
d_call: TRBD2
cdr3_nt: TGTGCCAGCAGGTCTAGCGGGAGCTATGAGCAGTTCTTC
cdr3_aa: CASRSSGSYEQFF

cdr3_length: 13
v_call: TRBV7-9
clone_size: many
j_call: TRBJ1-2
d_call: .
cdr3_nt: TGTGCCAGCAGCTATAGGGATAACTATGGCTACACCTTC
cdr3_aa: CASSYRDNYGYTF

cdr3_length: 15
v_call: TRBV10-2
clone_size: few
j_call: TRBJ1-3
d_call: .
cdr3_nt: TGCGCCAGCAGTGATGACGGTAGCTCTGGAAACACCATATATTTT
cdr3_aa: CASSDDGSSGNTIYF

cdr3_length: 17
v_call: TRBV5-1
clone_size: many
j_call: TRBJ2-2
d_call: .
cdr3_nt: TGCGCCAGCAGCTTGGCCGCAGGGGCCATGAACACCGGGGAGCTGTTTTTT
cdr3_aa: CASSLAAGAMNTGELFF

cdr3_length: 16
v_call: TRBV3-1
clone_size: many
j_call: TRBJ2-2
d_call: TRBD2
cdr3_nt: TGTGCCAGCAGCCAAGGCGGGACTAGCCTCACCGGGGAGCTGTTTTTT
cdr3_aa: CASSQGGTSLTGELFF

cdr3_length: 13
v_call: TRBV29-1
clone_size: many
j_call: TRBJ1-1
d_call: .
cdr3_nt: TGCAGCGTTGAAGAAGGAAGTGGGACTGAAGCTTTCTTT
cdr3_aa: CSVEEGSGTEAFF

cdr3_length: 13
v_call: TRBV20-1
clone_size: many
j_call: TRBJ1-1
d_call: .
cdr3_nt: TGCAGTGCTAGAACGGGGGTTGAGACTGAAGCTTTCTTT
cdr3_aa: CSARTGVETEAFF

cdr3_length: 16
v_call: TRBV3-1
clone_size: few
j_call: TRBJ2-3
d_call: TRBD1
cdr3_nt: TGTGCCAGCAGCCAAGAGGGGGGGACAGGGACAGATACGCAGTATTTT
cdr3_aa: CASSQEGGTGTDTQYF